This T cell receptor (beta chain) came from a study of breast tumors, draining lymph nodes, adjacent tissues. The CDR3 has 16 amino acids. Germline assignment: CDR1 LGHDT and CDR2 YNNKEL (reference sequence). Germline trimming cut 5 bases from V and 1 base from J; bases unmatched to any gene: 6. Study-level points and caveats: Luminal-like breast cancer showed significantly higher tumor–nontumor repertoire similarity than basal-like. That most tumor T cells come from lymph nodes remained unproven. Compared with lymph nodes, tumors were less diverse; compared with nontumor tissue, more. Findings are consistent with lymph node origin and intratumoral expansion of most tumor T cells.

This clonotype was counted ten times or more. Its antigen is not identified. The lymph nodes were axillary draining lymph nodes from breast cancer patients. TCRdb reprocessed the multiplex PCR reads with MiXCR, giving one entry per CDR3 protein. This table holds approximately 100,000 distinct CDR3 sequences, around 20% found once. The sequence was obtained from a female donor with breast cancer. Some clones in this sample may be carry-over from other donors' samples. The sample was axillary lymph node tissue. V usage is TRBV3-1 and J usage is TRBJ2-1; TRBD1 aligns across 9 bases. The CDR3, as DNA: TGTGCCAGCAGCGGCCGGGACAGGGAATCCTACAATGAGCAGTTCTTC. Its translation: CASSGRDRESYNEQFF.